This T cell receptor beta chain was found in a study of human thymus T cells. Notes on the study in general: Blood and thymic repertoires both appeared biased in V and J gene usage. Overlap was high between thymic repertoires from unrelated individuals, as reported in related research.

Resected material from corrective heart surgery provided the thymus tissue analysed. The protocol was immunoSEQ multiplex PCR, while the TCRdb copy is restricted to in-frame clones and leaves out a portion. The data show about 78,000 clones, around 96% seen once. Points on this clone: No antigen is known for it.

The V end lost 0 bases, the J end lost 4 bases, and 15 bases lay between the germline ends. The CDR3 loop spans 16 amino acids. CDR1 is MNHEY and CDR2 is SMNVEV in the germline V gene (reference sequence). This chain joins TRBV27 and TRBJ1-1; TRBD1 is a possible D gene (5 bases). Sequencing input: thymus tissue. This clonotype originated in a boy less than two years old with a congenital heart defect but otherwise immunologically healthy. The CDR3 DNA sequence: TGTGCCAGCAGTTTATCGACCTCCCAGGGAGGCACTGAAGCTTTCTTT. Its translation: CASSLSTSQGGTEAFF.